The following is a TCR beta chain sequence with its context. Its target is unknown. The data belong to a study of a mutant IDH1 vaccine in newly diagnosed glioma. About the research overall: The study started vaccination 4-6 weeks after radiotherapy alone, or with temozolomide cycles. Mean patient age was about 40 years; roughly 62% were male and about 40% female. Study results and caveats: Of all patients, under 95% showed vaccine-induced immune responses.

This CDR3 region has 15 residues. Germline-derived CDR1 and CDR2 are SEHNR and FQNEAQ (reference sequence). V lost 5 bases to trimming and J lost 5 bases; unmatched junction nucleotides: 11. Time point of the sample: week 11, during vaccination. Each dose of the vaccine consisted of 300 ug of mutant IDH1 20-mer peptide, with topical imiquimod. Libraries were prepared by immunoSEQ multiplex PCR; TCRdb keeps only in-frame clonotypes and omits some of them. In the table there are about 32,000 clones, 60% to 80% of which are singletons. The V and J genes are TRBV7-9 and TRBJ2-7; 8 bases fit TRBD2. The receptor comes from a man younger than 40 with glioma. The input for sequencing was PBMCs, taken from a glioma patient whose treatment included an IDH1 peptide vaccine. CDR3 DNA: TGTGCCAGCAGCCTCGGACTAGCATCTGTCAACGAGCAGTACTTC. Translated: CASSLGLASVNEQYF.